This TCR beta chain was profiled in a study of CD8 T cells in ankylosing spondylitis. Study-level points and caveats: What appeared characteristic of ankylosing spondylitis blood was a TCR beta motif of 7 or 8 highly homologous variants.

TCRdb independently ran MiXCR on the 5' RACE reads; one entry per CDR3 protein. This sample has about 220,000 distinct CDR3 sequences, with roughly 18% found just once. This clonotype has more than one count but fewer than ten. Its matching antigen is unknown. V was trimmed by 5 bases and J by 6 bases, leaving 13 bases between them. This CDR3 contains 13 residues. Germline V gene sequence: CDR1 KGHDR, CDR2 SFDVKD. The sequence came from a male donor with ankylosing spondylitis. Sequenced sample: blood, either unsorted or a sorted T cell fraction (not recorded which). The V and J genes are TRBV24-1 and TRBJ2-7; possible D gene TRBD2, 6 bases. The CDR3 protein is CATSGHRRGEQYF. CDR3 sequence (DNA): TGTGCCACCAGTGGCCACAGGCGGGGCGAGCAGTACTTC.